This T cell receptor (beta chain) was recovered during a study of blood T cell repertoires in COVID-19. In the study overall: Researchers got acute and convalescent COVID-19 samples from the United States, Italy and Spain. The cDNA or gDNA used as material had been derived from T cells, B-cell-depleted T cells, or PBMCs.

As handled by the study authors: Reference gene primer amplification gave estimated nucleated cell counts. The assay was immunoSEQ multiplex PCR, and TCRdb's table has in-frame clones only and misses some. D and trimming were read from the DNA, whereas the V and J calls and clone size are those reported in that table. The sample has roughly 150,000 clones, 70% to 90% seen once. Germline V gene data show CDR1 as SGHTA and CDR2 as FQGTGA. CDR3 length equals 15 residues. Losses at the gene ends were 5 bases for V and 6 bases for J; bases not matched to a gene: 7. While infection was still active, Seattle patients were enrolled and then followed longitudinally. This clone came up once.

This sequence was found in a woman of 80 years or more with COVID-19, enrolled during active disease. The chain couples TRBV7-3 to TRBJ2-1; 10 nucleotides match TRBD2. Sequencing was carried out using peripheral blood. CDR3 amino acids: CASSATLAGSNEQFF. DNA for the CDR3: TGTGCCAGCAGCGCTACACTAGCGGGATCCAATGAGCAGTTCTTC.